These 7 T cell receptor beta chains share one sample of origin, sequenced in a study of T cell responses to AZD1222 COVID-19 vaccine. The data were produced by immunoSEQ multiplex PCR, yet TCRdb's version contains in-frame clones alone and is incomplete. The table lists approximately 100,000 clones, 70% to 90% of them singletons, with 2% to 2.5% in the top ten. Sequencing used peripheral blood, obtained 28 days after the second AZD1222 dose. The receptor source for this set is an adult who received the AZD1222 COVID-19 vaccine.

V usage is TRBV21-1 and J usage is TRBJ2-3; the table gives TRBD2 as D, unverified against the DNA. TRBV21-1 corresponds to a pseudogene. The CDR3 length is 16 residues. CDR3 in amino acids: CASSALVGGVTDTQYF. CDR3 coding DNA: TGTGCCAGCAGCGCCCTCGTGGGGGGGGTGACAGATACGCAGTATTTT.

The chain links TRBV7-2 to TRBJ1-5, with 8 bases that match TRBD1. This CDR3 comprises 15 residues. V was clipped by 5 bases and J by 4 bases; unmatched bases: 7. Germline V gene sequence: CDR1 SGHTA, CDR2 FQGNSA. The CDR3 region is CASSVQGAQNQPQHF. For the CDR3, the DNA is TGTGCCAGCAGCGTCCAGGGGGCGCAGAATCAGCCCCAGCATTTT.

V gene TRBV11-2 combines with J gene TRBJ1-3; D unclear. Trimming shortened V by 5 bases and J by 0 bases, and 11 bases separated the two germline ends. Germline CDR1 reads SGHAT; CDR2 reads FQNNGV. The CDR3 totals 15 residues. This chain's CDR3 is CASSQQTHSGNTIYF. The CDR3, as DNA: TGTGCCAGCAGCCAACAAACCCACTCTGGAAACACCATATATTTT.

The chain couples TRBV6-5 to TRBJ2-5; perhaps TRBD2 as D (5 bases). Germline CDR1 and CDR2: MNHEY and SVGAGI. V gave up 6 bases and J gave up 0 bases, with 11 bases separating them. The CDR3 loop spans 14 amino acids. The CDR3 sequence is CASRPARDQETQYF. The DNA for the CDR3 is TGTGCCAGCAGGCCCGCGAGGGACCAAGAGACCCAGTACTTC.

The J gene is TRBJ2-3, the V gene TRBV27, with TRBD2 matching over 13 bases. The CDR3 has 17 amino acids. Losses at the gene ends were 5 bases for V and 9 bases for J; bases not matched to a gene: 14. Germline values: CDR1 MNHEY, CDR2 SMNVEV (reference sequence). In nucleotides, the CDR3 is TGTGCCAGCAGTCTTAACTCGGGACTAGCGGGACGCGCAACGCAGTATTTT. Protein product: CASSLNSGLAGRATQYF.

This rearrangement joins TRBV21-1 to TRBJ2-7; TRBD1, as called in the table, went unchecked against the DNA. TRBV21-1 is annotated as a pseudogene. The CDR3 is 17 residues long. The CDR3 DNA follows: TGTGCCAGCAGCAAAGAGGGGGTCGTAACCTGCCCCCACGAGCAGTACTTC. It specifies CASSKEGVVTCPHEQYF.

The chain recombines TRBV9 with TRBJ2-5, with 14 bases aligning to TRBD2. CDR1 and CDR2 from the germline V gene are SGDLS and YYNGEE. Losses at the gene ends were 3 bases for V and 2 bases for J; bases not matched to a gene: 6. The CDR3 consists of 17 residues. The CDR3 sequence: CASSDGTSGRAQETQYF. As DNA, the CDR3 is TGTGCCAGCAGCGACGGGACTAGCGGGAGAGCACAAGAGACCCAGTACTTC.